This entry describes one T cell receptor beta chain. No antigen is known for it. The PCR was carried out with 60 Vbeta primers and 13 Jbeta primers. TCRdb keeps only in-frame clones here, not all; method: immunoSEQ multiplex PCR. The sample yields more than 95,000 clones, 60% to 75% seen once. The data belong to a study of cytomegalovirus exposure and HLA in healthy donors. Notes on the study in general: The analysis excluded some indistinguishable V segments, including TRBV6-2 and TRBV6-3. The investigators catalogued 150 or so TCR beta chains as cytomegalovirus-associated. A highly shared variant cluster was judged a likely technical artifact.

CDR1 MGHDK and CDR2 SYGVNS come from the germline V gene. Trimming shortened V by 5 bases and J by 5 bases, and 17 bases separated the two germline ends. The CDR3 covers 15 residues. V is TRBV25-1 and J is TRBJ2-3, with D maybe TRBD1 (5 bases). The sample was PBMCs. The receptor's source is a woman between 65 and 79 years old in good health and CMV-seropositive. The CDR3 DNA follows: TGTGCCAGCAGTATTCTTCTAGGGGTTAGAGATACGCAGTATTTT. This sequence encodes CASSILLGVRDTQYF.